This T cell receptor beta chain appears in the sequencing data of a study of blood T cells in healthy people across ages. Notes on the study in general: The study found more naive CD4+ cells and higher diversity in long-lived than aged donors. Conclusively comparing naive with antigen-experienced cells was impossible with unsorted PBMCs.

CDR1 is SGHTA, CDR2 FQGNSA, per germline. The V end lost 2 bases, the J end lost 0 bases, and 11 bases lay between the germline ends. CDR3 size: 15 residues. Combining a sample-barcoded 5' primer with a J-beta primer mix, a second PCR ran for 7 to 11 cycles. Each CDR3 protein gets one entry after TCRdb re-called the 5' RACE reads with MiXCR. The sample consists of about 640,000 distinct CDR3 sequences, roughly 31% of them appearing once. To note about this clonotype: The antigen remains undetermined.

Sequencing used blood. The chain links TRBV7-2 to TRBJ2-7, with D uncertain. This sequence originates from a woman of 80 years or more in good health. This chain's CDR3 is CASSLSFSSSYEQYF. The CDR3 DNA reads as TGTGCCAGCAGCTTATCGTTCAGCAGCTCCTACGAGCAGTACTTC. Supplemented by reference TRBV7-2 and TRBJ2-7, the full variable domain reads GAGVSQSPSNKVTEKGKDVELRCDPISGHTALYWYRQSLGQGLEFLIYFQGNSAPDKSGLPSDRFSAERTGGSVSTLTIQRTQQEDSAVYLCASSLSFSSSYEQYFGPGTRLTVT.